This TCR beta chain was sequenced for a study of technical replicates of blood from several donors. The CDR3 contains 15 residues. J was trimmed by 3 bases and V by 2 bases; bases with no gene match: 1. Looked up from germline, CDR1 is MDHEN and CDR2 is SYDVKM. Assay used: immunoSEQ multiplex PCR; TCRdb lists only in-frame clones, some missing. This table holds approximately 13,000 clones, around four fifths found once. Specimen: PBMCs. This chain connects TRBV28 to TRBJ1-4, with TRBD1 matching 9 bases. The source is a human donor in good health. The CDR3 is CASSLGDRANEKLFF. The CDR3 DNA reads as TGTGCCAGCAGTTTAGGGGACAGGGCTAATGAAAAACTGTTTTTT.